The 20 T cell receptor beta chains below were found in one sample sequenced in a study of blood T cell repertoires in COVID-19. Sequencing was performed with immunoSEQ multiplex PCR; in TCRdb, only in-frame clones are kept and a portion is missing. This sample has about 64,000 clones, with approximately 90% found just once. The sequenced sample was PBMCs or T cells enriched from blood (not recorded which). Source of these receptors: a woman aged 35 to 49 who had recovered from COVID-19.

V usage is TRBV11-3 and J usage is TRBJ2-2; D possibly corresponds to TRBD1 (6 bases). Germline V CDR1 and CDR2: SGHNT, YENEEA. CDR3 length: 14 amino acids. The V gene lost 7 bases and the J gene lost 4 bases, with 13 bases spanning the gap. The CDR3 DNA is TGTGCCAGCACTGGGGGCTCGGCCACCGGGGAGCTGTTTTTT. Translated, it gives CASTGGSATGELFF.

V gene TRBV6-4 combines with J gene TRBJ2-2, with 8 positions matching TRBD2. Per the germline V gene, CDR1 is MRHNA and CDR2 is SNTAGT. CDR3 length: 17 amino acids. The V and J ends lost 5 bases and 0 bases, in that order; junction bases with no gene match: 8. The CDR3: CASSSLAGQANTGELFF. In DNA, the CDR3 is TGTGCCAGCAGTTCCCTAGCGGGCCAAGCGAACACCGGGGAGCTGTTTTTT.

J is TRBJ2-1 and V is TRBV3-1 (or the pseudogene TRBV3-2), with 11 bases fitting TRBD1. This CDR3 is 16 amino acids long. The trim removed 2 bases at V and 8 bases at J, leaving 8 bases unmatched. Germline V gene sequence: CDR1 LGHDT, CDR2 YNNKEL (reference sequence). In DNA form, the CDR3 reads TGTGCCAGCAGCCAATTATGGACAGGGGGCCGGTATGAGCAGTTCTTC. Amino acid sequence: CASSQLWTGGRYEQFF.

V gene TRBV11-1 combines with J gene TRBJ2-7, with TRBD2 as a possible D gene (6 bases). Looked up from germline, CDR1 is SGHAT and CDR2 is FQDESV (reference sequence). Trimming removed 5 bases from V and 2 bases from J, with 13 bases in between. The length of the CDR3 is 14 residues. The CDR3 sequence is CASSTGTGAYEQYF. The CDR3 DNA sequence: TGTGCCAGCAGCACCGGGACGGGGGCCTACGAGCAGTACTTC.

The chain uses TRBV18 and TRBJ2-1, with D perhaps matching TRBD2 (6 bases). V lost 5 bases to trimming and J lost 14 bases, with 16 bases between them. The CDR3 has 12 amino acids. CDR1 and CDR2 from the germline V gene are KGHSH and LQKENI. The CDR3 sequence is CASSRDSSLEFF. The CDR3 region has the DNA TGTGCCAGCTCAAGGGACTCCAGTTTGGAGTTCTTC.

V is TRBV4-1 and J is TRBJ2-1; TRBD2 matches 14 bases. V was pared by 1 base and J by 9 bases, with 5 bases of the junction left unmatched. The germline V gene encodes CDR1 MGHRA and CDR2 YSYEKL. CDR3 length equals 16 residues. The CDR3 DNA sequence: TGCGCCAGCAGCCAAGGACTAGCGGGGGGGCGAGGTGAGCAGTTCTTC. It translates to CASSQGLAGGRGEQFF.

A single count supports this clone. The sample contains more than one DNA sequence encoding this CDR3. The CDR3 region is CASSLGQSTDTQYF. Here the CDR3 DNA reads TGTGCCAGCAGCTTAGGACAAAGCACAGATACGCAGTATTTT. The rearrangement uses TRBV11-2 and TRBJ2-3; D call uncertain. With 1 base removed from V and 0 bases from J, the gap between germline ends came to 5 bases. The length of the CDR3 is 14 residues. Germline-derived CDR1 and CDR2 are SGHAT and FQNNGV.

The V and J genes are TRBV29-1 and TRBJ1-5; 10 positions agree with TRBD1. Losses at the gene ends were 6 bases for V and 4 bases for J; bases not matched to a gene: 3. The germline V gene has CDR1 SQVTM and CDR2 ANQGSEA. The CDR3 contains 13 residues. Here the CDR3 DNA reads TGCAGCGTGACAGGGGGCCCGAATCAGCCCCAGCATTTT. Translating it yields CSVTGGPNQPQHF. The full variable domain, completed using reference TRBV29-1 and TRBJ1-5, is SAVISQKPSRDICQRGTSLTIQCQVDSQVTMMFWYRQQPGQSLTLIATANQGSEATYESGFVIDKFPISRPNLTFSTLTVSNMSPEDSSIYLCSVTGGPNQPQHFGDGTRLSIL.

CDR3 residues: CSVEDDTYGYTF. The CDR3 DNA reads TGCAGCGTTGAAGATGATACTTATGGCTACACCTTC. J is TRBJ1-2 and V is TRBV29-1; D remains ambiguous. The V end was cut by 0 bases, the J end by 5 bases, with 7 bases between. Germline V gene lookup returns CDR1 SQVTM and CDR2 ANQGSEA. The CDR3 has 12 amino acids. The full variable domain, with the rest looked up from reference TRBV29-1 and TRBJ1-2, is SAVISQKPSRDICQRGTSLTIQCQVDSQVTMMFWYRQQPGQSLTLIATANQGSEATYESGFVIDKFPISRPNLTFSTLTVSNMSPEDSSIYLCSVEDDTYGYTFGSGTRLTVV.

This chain uses TRBV2 with TRBJ1-4; D is unresolved. The CDR3 length is 14 residues. V lost 8 bases, J lost 0 bases, and 10 bases lay in between. Germline values: CDR1 SNHLY, CDR2 FYNNEI. The chain's CDR3 is CASGLSTTNEKLFF. In nucleotides, the CDR3 is TGTGCCAGCGGGCTCTCCACAACTAATGAAAAACTGTTTTTT.

The chain employs TRBV29-1 and TRBJ2-1; the D gene is possibly TRBD1 (5 bases). The CDR3 loop spans 11 amino acids. The V and J ends lost 5 bases and 9 bases respectively, with 11 bases between them. Germline CDR1 reads SQVTM; CDR2 reads ANQGSEA. As DNA, the CDR3 is TGCAGCGTTCCAAGGGGTGGTGAGCAGTTCTTC. Translating it yields CSVPRGGEQFF.

This clone came up once. The V and J genes are TRBV11-1 and TRBJ1-2, with D possibly matching TRBD1 (6 bases). Germline V CDR1 and CDR2: SGHAT, FQDESV (reference sequence). This CDR3 is 14 amino acids long. Trimming took 5 bases from V and 7 from J, leaving 17 bases between them. CDR3 residues: CASSVSGQLSGYTF. CDR3 sequence (DNA): TGTGCCAGCAGCGTCTCGGGACAATTAAGTGGCTACACCTTC.

The chain links TRBV5-5 to TRBJ2-2; 12 nucleotides match TRBD1. The CDR3 is made up of 18 amino acids. The germline V gene encodes CDR1 SGHKS and CDR2 YYEKEE (reference sequence). Germline trimming cut 3 bases from V and 6 bases from J; bases unmatched to any gene: 12. The CDR3 loop reads CASSSGSGTGGNAGELFF. CDR3 coding DNA: TGTGCCAGCAGCTCGGGCTCCGGGACAGGGGGCAATGCCGGGGAGCTGTTTTTT.

The V call is TRBV7-9, the J call TRBJ1-6, with 7 bases aligning to TRBD1. The germline V gene has CDR1 SEHNR and CDR2 FQNEAQ (reference sequence). The CDR3 loop spans 14 amino acids. V dropped 5 bases and J dropped 7; count of bases not matched to a gene: 5. The CDR3 DNA follows: TGTGCCAGCAGCGGCGGACAGGAAAATTCACCCCTCCACTTT. Protein product: CASSGGQENSPLHF.

The chain carries TRBV6-5 and TRBJ1-2; 8 bases match TRBD1. The V gene end was trimmed by 6 bases and the J gene end by 4 bases; junction bases not matched to a gene: 10. The germline V gene has CDR1 MNHEY and CDR2 SVGAGI. The CDR3 loop spans 15 amino acids. CDR3 sequence reads: CASRNTGGLSYGYTF. CDR3 bases: TGTGCCAGCAGGAATACAGGGGGGCTTAGCTATGGCTACACCTTC.

This rearrangement joins TRBV6-5 to TRBJ1-3; D is unresolved. This CDR3 is 15 amino acids long. Trimming pared 6 bases from V and 0 bases from J, leaving 12 bases between. Germline CDR1 MNHEY, CDR2 SVGAGI. CDR3 bases: TGTGCCAGCAGCCCGAATACAGACTCTGGAAACACCATATATTTT. As protein: CASSPNTDSGNTIYF.

The V and J genes are TRBV15 and TRBJ2-6; possibly TRBD1 for D (6 bases). Trimming removed 1 base from V and 1 base from J, with 11 bases in between. Germline CDR1 is LNHNV and CDR2 is YYDKDF (reference sequence). The CDR3 runs to 17 residues. CDR3 sequence reads: CATSRAGVGSGANVLTF. The CDR3 DNA follows: TGTGCCACCAGCAGAGCAGGGGTGGGATCTGGGGCCAACGTCCTGACTTTC. Together with reference TRBV15 and TRBJ2-6, the CDR3 gives the full variable domain: DAMVIQNPRYQVTQFGKPVTLSCSQTLNHNVMYWYQQKSSQAPKLLFHYYDKDFNNEADTPDNFQSRRPNTSFCFLDIRSPGLGDTAMYLCATSRAGVGSGANVLTFGAGSRLTVL.

This chain uses TRBV5-1 with TRBJ2-7; no clear D. CDR3 length equals 13 residues. CDR1 SGHRS and CDR2 YFSETQ come from the germline V gene. V shed 2 bases and J shed 6 bases, with 12 bases lying between them. CDR3 sequence: CASSFPQVGEQYF. The CDR3, as DNA: TGCGCCAGCAGCTTTCCGCAGGTCGGCGAGCAGTACTTC.

The chain employs TRBV3-1 (or the pseudogene TRBV3-2) and TRBJ2-1, with a possible D match to TRBD2 (5 bases). The CDR3 is made up of 15 amino acids. CDR1 LGHDT and CDR2 YNNKEL come from the germline V gene (reference sequence). V was trimmed by 1 base and J by 2 bases, leaving 9 bases between them. CDR3 nucleotides: TGTGCCAGCAGCCAAGGGGAAGCGGCCTACAATGAGCAGTTCTTC. It encodes CASSQGEAAYNEQFF.

CDR3 sequence reads: CASSQGVNTEAFF. DNA of the CDR3: TGTGCCAGCAGCCAAGGGGTGAACACTGAAGCTTTCTTT. This rearrangement joins TRBV7-9 to TRBJ1-1; D is perhaps TRBD1 (5 bases). This CDR3 is 13 amino acids long. Germline V CDR1 and CDR2: SEHNR, FQNEAQ (reference sequence). V shed 5 bases and J shed 0 bases, with 7 bases lying between them.